This T cell receptor beta chain was sequenced during a study of blood T cells in healthy people across ages. Overall study results and limits: More naive CD4+ cells and higher diversity were found in long-lived than in aged donors.

Combining a sample-barcoded 5' primer with a J-beta primer mix, a second PCR ran for about 6 to 11 cycles. Every cDNA was tagged by a template-switch adaptor with 12 random nucleotides. TCRdb recomputed calls from the 5' RACE reads with MiXCR, one row per CDR3 protein. This sample has around 1,700,000 distinct CDR3 sequences, with roughly 27% found just once. Per sample, no less than 5.5 micrograms of total RNA were extracted. Germline CDR1 and CDR2: MNHNY and SVGAGI (reference sequence). The CDR3 has 14 residues. Note on this clonotype: Its antigen is not known.

This chain links TRBV6-6 with TRBJ2-1; TRBD1 matches 10 bases. The end of the DNA fits TRBJ2-7 better, so the J call may be wrong. Sequencing was performed on blood. The receptor was derived from a woman aged 25 to 39 in good health. This chain's CDR3 is CASSGTGAYNEQYF. The CDR3 DNA reads as TGTGCCAGCAGTGGGACAGGGGCCTACAATGAGCAGTACTTC.